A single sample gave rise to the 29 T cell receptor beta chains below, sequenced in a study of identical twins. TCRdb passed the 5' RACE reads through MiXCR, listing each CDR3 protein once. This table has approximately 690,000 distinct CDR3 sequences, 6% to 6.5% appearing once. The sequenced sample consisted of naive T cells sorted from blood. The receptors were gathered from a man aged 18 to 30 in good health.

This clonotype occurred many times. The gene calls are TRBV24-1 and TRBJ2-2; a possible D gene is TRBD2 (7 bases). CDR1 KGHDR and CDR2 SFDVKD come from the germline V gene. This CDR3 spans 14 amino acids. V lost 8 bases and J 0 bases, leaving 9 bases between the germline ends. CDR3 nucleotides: TGTGCCACCAACGGGGGGCCGAACACCGGGGAGCTGTTTTTT. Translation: CATNGGPNTGELFF.

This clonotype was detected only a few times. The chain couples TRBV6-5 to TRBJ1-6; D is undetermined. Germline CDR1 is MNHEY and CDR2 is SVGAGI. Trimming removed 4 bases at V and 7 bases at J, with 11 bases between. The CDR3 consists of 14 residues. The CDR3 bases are TGTGCCAGCAGTTTAGGGAGGGAGAATTCACCCCTCCACTTT. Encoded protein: CASSLGRENSPLHF.

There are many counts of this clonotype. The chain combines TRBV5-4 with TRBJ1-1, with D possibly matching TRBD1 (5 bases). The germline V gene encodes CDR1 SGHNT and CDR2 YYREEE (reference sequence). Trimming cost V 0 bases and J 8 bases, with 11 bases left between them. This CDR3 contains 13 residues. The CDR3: CASSLAENREAFF. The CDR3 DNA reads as TGTGCCAGCAGCTTGGCAGAAAACAGGGAAGCTTTCTTT.

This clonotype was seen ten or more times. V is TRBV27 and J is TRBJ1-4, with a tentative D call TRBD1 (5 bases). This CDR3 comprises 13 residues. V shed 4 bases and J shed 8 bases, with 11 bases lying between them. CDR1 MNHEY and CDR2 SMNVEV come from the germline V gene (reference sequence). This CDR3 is CASSSGLKEKLFF. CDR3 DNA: TGTGCCAGCAGTTCAGGGTTAAAGGAAAAACTGTTTTTT.

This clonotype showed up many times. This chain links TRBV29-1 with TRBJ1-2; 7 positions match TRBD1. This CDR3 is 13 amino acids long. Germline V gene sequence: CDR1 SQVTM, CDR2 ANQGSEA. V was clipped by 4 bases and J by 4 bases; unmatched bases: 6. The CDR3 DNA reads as TGCAGCGTTGGAGGGGGCCAAGCCTATGGCTACACCTTC. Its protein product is CSVGGGQAYGYTF.

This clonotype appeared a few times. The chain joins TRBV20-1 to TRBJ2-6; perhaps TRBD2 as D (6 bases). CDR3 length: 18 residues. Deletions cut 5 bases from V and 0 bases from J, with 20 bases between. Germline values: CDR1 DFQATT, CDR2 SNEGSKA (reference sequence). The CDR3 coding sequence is TGCAGTGCTGTTTATGGAGGGACTGCTCCCTCTGGGGCCAACGTCCTGACTTTC. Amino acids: CSAVYGGTAPSGANVLTF.

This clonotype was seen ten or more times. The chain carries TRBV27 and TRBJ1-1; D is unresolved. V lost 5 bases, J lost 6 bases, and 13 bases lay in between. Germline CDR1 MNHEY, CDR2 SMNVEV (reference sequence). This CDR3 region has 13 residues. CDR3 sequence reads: CASSPGEGSEAFF. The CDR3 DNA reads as TGTGCCAGCAGTCCCGGAGAGGGCTCTGAAGCTTTCTTT.

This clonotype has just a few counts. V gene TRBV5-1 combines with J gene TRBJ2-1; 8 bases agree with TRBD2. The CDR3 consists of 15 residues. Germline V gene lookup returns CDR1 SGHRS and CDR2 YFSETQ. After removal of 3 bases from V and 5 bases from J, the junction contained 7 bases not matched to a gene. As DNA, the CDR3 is TGCGCCAGCAGCTGGTCGACTAGCGCCGACAATGAGCAGTTCTTC. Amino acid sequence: CASSWSTSADNEQFF.

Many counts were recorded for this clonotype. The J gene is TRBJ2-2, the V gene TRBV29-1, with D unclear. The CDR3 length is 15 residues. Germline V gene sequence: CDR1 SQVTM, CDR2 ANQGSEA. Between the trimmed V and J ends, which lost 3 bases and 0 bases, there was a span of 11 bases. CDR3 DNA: TGCAGCGTTGACAACTCGCTGGCGAACACCGGGGAGCTGTTTTTT. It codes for CSVDNSLANTGELFF.

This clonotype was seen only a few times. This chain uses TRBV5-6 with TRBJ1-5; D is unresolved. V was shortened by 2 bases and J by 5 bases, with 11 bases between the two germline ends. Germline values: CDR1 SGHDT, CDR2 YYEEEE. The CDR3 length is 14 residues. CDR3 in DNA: TGTGCCAGCAGCTTACGGGATTCCTATCAGCCCCAGCATTTT. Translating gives CASSLRDSYQPQHF.

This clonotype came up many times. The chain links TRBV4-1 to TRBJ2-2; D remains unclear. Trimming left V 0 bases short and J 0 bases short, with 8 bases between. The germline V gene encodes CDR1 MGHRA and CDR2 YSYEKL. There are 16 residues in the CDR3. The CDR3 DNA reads TGCGCCAGCAGCCAAGAGGCGGCTACGAACACCGGGGAGCTGTTTTTT. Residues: CASSQEAATNTGELFF.

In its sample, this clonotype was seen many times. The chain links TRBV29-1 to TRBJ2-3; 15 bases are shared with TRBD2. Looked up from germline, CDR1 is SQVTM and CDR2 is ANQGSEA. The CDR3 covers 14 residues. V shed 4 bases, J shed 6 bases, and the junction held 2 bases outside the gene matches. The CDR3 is CSVGTSGRADTQYF. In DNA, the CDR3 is TGCAGCGTTGGGACTAGCGGGAGGGCGGATACGCAGTATTTT.

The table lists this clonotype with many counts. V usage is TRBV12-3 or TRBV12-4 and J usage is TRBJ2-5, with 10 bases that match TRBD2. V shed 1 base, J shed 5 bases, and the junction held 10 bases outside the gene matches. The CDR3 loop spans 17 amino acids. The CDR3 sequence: CASSLVMSSGSGETQYF. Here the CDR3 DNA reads TGTGCCAGCAGTTTAGTAATGTCTAGCGGGAGTGGCGAGACCCAGTACTTC.

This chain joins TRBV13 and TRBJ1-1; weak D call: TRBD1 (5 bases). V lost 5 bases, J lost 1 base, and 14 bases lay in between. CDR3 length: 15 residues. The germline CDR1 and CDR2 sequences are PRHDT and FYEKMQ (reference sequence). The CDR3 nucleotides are TGTGCCAGCAGCCCCCAAGGGACGTCGAACACTGAAGCTTTCTTT. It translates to CASSPQGTSNTEAFF.

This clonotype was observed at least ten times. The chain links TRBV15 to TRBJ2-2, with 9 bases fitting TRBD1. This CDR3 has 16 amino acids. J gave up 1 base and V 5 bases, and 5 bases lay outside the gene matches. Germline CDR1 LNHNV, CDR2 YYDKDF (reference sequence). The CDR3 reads CATSFRDRENTGELFF. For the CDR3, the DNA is TGTGCCACCAGCTTCCGGGACAGGGAGAACACCGGGGAGCTGTTTTTT.

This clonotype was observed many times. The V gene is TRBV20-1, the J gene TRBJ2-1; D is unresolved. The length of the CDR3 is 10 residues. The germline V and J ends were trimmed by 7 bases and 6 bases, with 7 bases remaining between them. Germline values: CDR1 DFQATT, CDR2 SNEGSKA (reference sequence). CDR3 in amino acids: CSVGFNEQFF. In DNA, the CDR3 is TGCAGTGTAGGTTTCAATGAGCAGTTCTTC.

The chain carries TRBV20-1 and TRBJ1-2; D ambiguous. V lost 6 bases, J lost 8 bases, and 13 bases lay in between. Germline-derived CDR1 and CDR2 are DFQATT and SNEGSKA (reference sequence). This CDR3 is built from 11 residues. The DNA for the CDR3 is TGCAGTGCAAAGGGCCCGAAAGGCTACACCTTC. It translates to CSAKGPKGYTF.

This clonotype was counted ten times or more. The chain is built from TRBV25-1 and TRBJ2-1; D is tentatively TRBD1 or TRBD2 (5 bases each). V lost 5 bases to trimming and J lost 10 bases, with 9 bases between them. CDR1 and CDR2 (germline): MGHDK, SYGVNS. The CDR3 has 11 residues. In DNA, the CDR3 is TGTGCCAGCAGTACAGGACTGGAGCAGTTCTTC. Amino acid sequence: CASSTGLEQFF. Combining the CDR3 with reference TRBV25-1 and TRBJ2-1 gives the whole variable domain EADIYQTPRYLVIGTGKKITLECSQTMGHDKMYWYQQDPGMELHLIHYSYGVNSTEKGDLSSESTVSRIRTEHFPLTLESARPSHTSQYLCASSTGLEQFFGPGTRLTVL.

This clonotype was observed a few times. As DNA, the CDR3 is TGTGCCAGCAGCTTGGCCGGAGAAGCGGTAGCCAAAAACATTCAGTACTTC. Amino acid sequence: CASSLAGEAVAKNIQYF. This sequence joins TRBV7-9 and TRBJ2-4, with D tentatively TRBD2 (5 bases). Trimming shortened V by 3 bases and J by 0 bases, and 15 bases separated the two germline ends. The CDR3 has 17 residues. In germline, CDR1 is SEHNR, CDR2 FQNEAQ (reference sequence).

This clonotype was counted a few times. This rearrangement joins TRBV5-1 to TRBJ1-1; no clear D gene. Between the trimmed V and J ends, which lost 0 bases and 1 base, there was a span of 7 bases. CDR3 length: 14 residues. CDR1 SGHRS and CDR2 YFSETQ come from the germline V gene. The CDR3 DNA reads TGCGCCAGCAGCTTGGATTGGGGGAACACTGAAGCTTTCTTT. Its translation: CASSLDWGNTEAFF.

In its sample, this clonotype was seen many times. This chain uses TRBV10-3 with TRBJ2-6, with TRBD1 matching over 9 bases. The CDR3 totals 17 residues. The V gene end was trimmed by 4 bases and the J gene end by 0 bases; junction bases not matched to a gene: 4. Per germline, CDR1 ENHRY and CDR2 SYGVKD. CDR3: CAISVGQGLSGANVLTF. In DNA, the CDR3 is TGTGCCATCAGTGTTGGACAGGGGCTCTCTGGGGCCAACGTCCTGACTTTC.

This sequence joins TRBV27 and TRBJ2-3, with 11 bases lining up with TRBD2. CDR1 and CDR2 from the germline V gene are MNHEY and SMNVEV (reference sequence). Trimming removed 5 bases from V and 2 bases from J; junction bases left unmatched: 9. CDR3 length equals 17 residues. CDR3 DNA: TGTGCCAGCAGTCCCCGACTAGCGGGGAGTGCCACAGATACGCAGTATTTT. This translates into CASSPRLAGSATDTQYF.

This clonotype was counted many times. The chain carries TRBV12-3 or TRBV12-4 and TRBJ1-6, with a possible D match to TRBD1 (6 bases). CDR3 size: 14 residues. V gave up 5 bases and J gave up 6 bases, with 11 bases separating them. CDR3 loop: CASSPRGTNSPLHF. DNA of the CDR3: TGTGCCAGCAGTCCCAGGGGAACTAATTCACCCCTCCACTTT.

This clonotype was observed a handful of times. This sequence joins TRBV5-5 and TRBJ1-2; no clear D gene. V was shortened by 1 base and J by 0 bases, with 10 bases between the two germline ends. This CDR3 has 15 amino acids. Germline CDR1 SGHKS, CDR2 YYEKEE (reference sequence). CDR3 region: CASSLSLVPNYGYTF. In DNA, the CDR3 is TGTGCCAGCAGCTTGTCGCTGGTCCCTAACTATGGCTACACCTTC.

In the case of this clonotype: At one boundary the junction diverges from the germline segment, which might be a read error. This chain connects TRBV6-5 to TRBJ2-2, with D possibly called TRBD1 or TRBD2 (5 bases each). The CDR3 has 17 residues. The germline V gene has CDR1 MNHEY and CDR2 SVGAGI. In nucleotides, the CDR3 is TGTGTCAGCAGTTACCTCCAGGGAGTCGCGAACACCGGGGAGCTGTTTTTT. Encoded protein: CVSSYLQGVANTGELFF.

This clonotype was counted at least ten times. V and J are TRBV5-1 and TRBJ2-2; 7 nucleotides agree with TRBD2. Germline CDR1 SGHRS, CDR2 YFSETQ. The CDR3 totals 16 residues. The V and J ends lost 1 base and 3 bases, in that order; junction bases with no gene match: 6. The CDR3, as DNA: TGCGCCAGCAGCTTGTCTACTAGCGTTGACACCGGGGAGCTGTTTTTT. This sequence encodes CASSLSTSVDTGELFF.

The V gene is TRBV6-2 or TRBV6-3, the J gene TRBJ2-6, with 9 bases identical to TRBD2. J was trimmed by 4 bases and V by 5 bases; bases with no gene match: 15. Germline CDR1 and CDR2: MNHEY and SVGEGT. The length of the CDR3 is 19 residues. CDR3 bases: TGTGCCAGCAGTACCCGACTGGCGGGAGGGCCCTCCGGGGCCAACGTCCTGACTTTC. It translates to CASSTRLAGGPSGANVLTF.

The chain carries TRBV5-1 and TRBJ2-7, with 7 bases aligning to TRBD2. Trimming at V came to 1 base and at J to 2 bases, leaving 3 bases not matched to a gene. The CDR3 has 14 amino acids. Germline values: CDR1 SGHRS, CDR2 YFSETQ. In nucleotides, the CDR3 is TGCGCCAGCAGCTTGTCTAGCGGCACCTACGAGCAGTACTTC. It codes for CASSLSSGTYEQYF.

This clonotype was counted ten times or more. CDR3 protein: CASSPRLVETQYF. In DNA, the CDR3 is TGTGCCAGCAGCCCCAGACTAGTGGAGACCCAGTACTTC. The chain joins TRBV7-9 to TRBJ2-5, with D possibly TRBD2 on 6 matching bases. Trimming took 5 bases from V and 5 from J, leaving 12 bases between them. Germline V gives CDR1 SEHNR, CDR2 FQNEAQ (reference sequence). The CDR3 loop spans 13 amino acids.